The rows below give T cell receptor beta chains drawn from one sample of a study of neurological immune-mediated disorders. A single record per CDR3 protein comes from TCRdb applying MiXCR to the 5' RACE reads. The table includes around 80,000 distinct CDR3 sequences, 9% to 12% detected once. Specimen: PBMCs. Receptors originate from a man aged 35-49 years in good health. Both conserved end residues are part of each CDR3. A D gene is named only where the DNA matches it firmly. Expanded clones are given a class, and other clones once, few, many or no size at all.

d_call	cdr3_length	clone_size	v_call	j_call	cdr3_aa	cdr3_nt
TRBD2	17	.	TRBV7-9	TRBJ2-1	CANSPHIAGGSYNEQFF	TGTGCCAACAGCCCCCATATAGCGGGAGGATCATACAATGAGCAGTTCTTC
.	11	many	TRBV29-1	TRBJ2-3	CSVRGGDTQYF	TGCAGCGTTCGTGGAGGGGATACGCAGTATTTT
TRBD2	16	many	TRBV6-6	TRBJ2-2	CASSSLAGVNTGELFF	TGTGCCAGCAGTTCCTTAGCGGGAGTGAACACCGGGGAGCTGTTTTTT
.	15	many	TRBV5-1	TRBJ2-5	CASSLMLVVQETQYF	TGCGCCAGCAGCTTGATGCTAGTGGTCCAAGAGACCCAGTACTTC
TRBD1	17	many	TRBV12-3/TRBV12-4	TRBJ1-1	CASSLDRGNLMNTEAFF	TGTGCCAGCAGTCTGGACAGGGGGAACTTGATGAACACTGAAGCTTTCTTT
TRBD2	16	many	TRBV20-1	TRBJ2-1	CSALTSGGESYNEQFF	TGCAGTGCTCTGACTAGCGGGGGAGAGTCCTACAATGAGCAGTTCTTC
.	16	many	TRBV15	TRBJ2-3	CATSRDLRGWGDTQYF	TGTGCCACCAGCAGAGATCTAAGGGGATGGGGAGATACGCAGTATTTT
.	14	.	TRBV9	TRBJ2-6	CASSVGGGTNVLTF	TGTGCCAGCAGCGTAGGGGGCGGGACGAACGTCCTGACTTTC
.	13	many	TRBV29-1	TRBJ2-3	CSAQGLYTDTQYF	TGCAGCGCCCAGGGACTCTACACAGATACGCAGTATTTT
.	13	many	TRBV7-9	TRBJ1-2	CASSPRETYGYTF	TGTGCCAGCAGCCCCCGGGAGACCTATGGCTACACCTTC
.	15	many	TRBV6-5	TRBJ2-7	CASRRHRDISYEQYF	TGTGCCAGCAGGAGACACCGGGACATCTCCTACGAGCAGTACTTC
.	15	many	TRBV7-2	TRBJ2-2	CASSLTSNIGDRLFF	TGTGCCAGCAGCTTAACCTCTAACATTGGCGATAGGCTGTTTTTT
TRBD2	16	many	TRBV7-2	TRBJ2-1	CASSLGSGGNYNEQFF	TGTGCCAGCAGCTTGGGGAGCGGGGGTAACTACAATGAGCAGTTCTTC
.	15	many	TRBV4-1	TRBJ2-7	CASSHSGTRSYEQYF	TGCGCCAGCAGCCACTCCGGGACTCGCTCCTACGAGCAGTACTTC
.	13	many	TRBV5-1	TRBJ1-6	CASRGEGNSPLHF	TGCGCCAGCAGAGGAGAAGGGAATTCACCCCTCCACTTT
.	15	many	TRBV11-2	TRBJ2-3	CASSSARAVEDTQYF	TGTGCCAGCAGCTCGGCCCGGGCGGTAGAGGATACGCAGTATTTT
.	15	many	TRBV29-1	TRBJ2-5	CSPRVVEGFQETQYF	TGCAGCCCCCGAGTCGTAGAGGGATTCCAAGAGACCCAGTACTTC
TRBD2	17	many	TRBV7-2	TRBJ2-3	CASSLGLAGGGSDTQYF	TGTGCCAGCAGCTTGGGACTAGCGGGGGGGGGGTCGGATACGCAGTATTTT
TRBD2	14	many	TRBV5-1	TRBJ2-4	CASSQQAGANIQYF	TGCGCCAGCAGCCAACAAGCGGGGGCGAACATTCAGTACTTC
.	12	many	TRBV7-9	TRBJ2-3	CASRLGADTQYF	TGTGCCAGCAGGTTAGGGGCAGATACGCAGTATTTT
.	14	.	TRBV29-1	TRBJ2-5	CSVEDRRGEETQYF	TGCAGCGTTGAAGATCGGCGAGGAGAAGAGACCCAGTACTTC
.	14	many	TRBV2	TRBJ2-3	CASSDFFSTDTQYF	TGTGCCAGCAGTGATTTTTTTAGCACAGATACGCAGTATTTT
TRBD1	15	.	TRBV20-1	TRBJ2-7	CSVTSSWTGLYKQNF	TGCAGTGTTACCTCCTCTTGGACAGGCCTCTACAAGCAGAACTTC
TRBD2	18	many	TRBV29-1	TRBJ2-7	CSVWPKSERESDSYEQYF	TGCAGCGTTTGGCCCAAGAGTGAGCGGGAGTCGGACTCCTACGAGCAGTACTTC
TRBD2	15	many	TRBV4-2	TRBJ2-3	CASSPLAGGLDTQYF	TGTGCCAGCAGCCCCTTAGCGGGGGGGCTAGATACGCAGTATTTT
TRBD2	16	many	TRBV9	TRBJ2-1	CASSVAVTSGRNEQFF	TGTGCCAGCAGCGTAGCTGTGACTAGCGGCAGGAATGAGCAGTTCTTC
.	14	many	TRBV5-1	TRBJ2-1	CASSLSRVPNEQFF	TGCGCCAGCAGCTTGTCCAGGGTACCCAATGAGCAGTTCTTC
.	14	many	TRBV9	TRBJ2-7	CASSVGSSAHEQYF	TGTGCCAGCAGCGTAGGCAGTTCGGCCCACGAGCAGTACTTC
.	15	many	TRBV4-1	TRBJ2-5	CASSTNRGGEETQYF	TGCGCCAGCAGCACCAACAGGGGAGGTGAAGAGACCCAGTACTTC
.	15	.	TRBV28	TRBJ2-3	CANSLLGRATDTQYF	TGTGCCAACAGTTTATTGGGCAGGGCCACAGATACGCAGTATTTT
TRBD1	14	many	TRBV4-1	TRBJ2-7	CASSPVGQGYEQYF	TGCGCCAGCAGCCCGGTCGGACAGGGCTACGAGCAGTACTTC
.	13	few	TRBV14	TRBJ2-7	CASSQGIYYEQYF	TGTGCCAGCAGCCAAGGGATCTACTACGAGCAGTACTTC
TRBD1	14	many	TRBV5-1	TRBJ2-2	CASSLPGGAGELFF	TGCGCCAGCAGCTTACCAGGGGGCGCCGGGGAGCTGTTTTTT
.	19	many	TRBV5-1	TRBJ1-5	CASSFFPIRRDGGNQPQHF	TGCGCCAGCAGCTTCTTTCCTATTAGGCGGGACGGTGGCAATCAGCCCCAGCATTTT
.	15	few	TRBV6-6	TRBJ1-1	CASKTSQGTRTEAFF	TGTGCCAGCAAAACTAGTCAGGGGACGCGGACTGAAGCTTTCTTT
TRBD2	15	many	TRBV20-1	TRBJ2-3	CSARVVASGRDTQYF	TGCAGTGCTAGAGTAGTGGCTAGCGGGAGGGATACGCAGTATTTT
TRBD1	15	many	TRBV4-2	TRBJ1-5	CASSSRGGSNQPQHF	TGTGCCAGCAGCTCCCGAGGGGGCAGCAATCAGCCCCAGCATTTT
.	11	many	TRBV2	TRBJ2-5	CASRGQETQYF	TGTGCCAGCAGGGGGCAAGAGACCCAGTACTTC
TRBD2	15	many	TRBV28	TRBJ2-1	CASSLALAGSNEQFF	TGTGCCAGCAGTTTAGCCCTAGCGGGATCGAATGAGCAGTTCTTC